The source of this TCR beta chain is a study of blood T cell repertoires in COVID-19. Background on the study: Specimens from acute and convalescent COVID-19 originated in the United States, Italy and Spain.

The germline V gene encodes CDR1 SGHVS and CDR2 FQNEAQ. The V gene lost 7 bases and the J gene lost 7 bases, with 20 bases spanning the gap. The CDR3 is 14 residues long. In the original workflow: Estimates of nucleated cell counts were drawn from the amplification of reference gene primers. Profiled with immunoSEQ multiplex PCR; TCRdb holds only in-frame clones, not every one. D and trimming were read from the DNA, whereas the V and J calls and clone size are those reported in that table. The table shows approximately 360,000 clones, with 85% to 90% occurring only once. This receptor was identified in a young man with active or convalescent COVID-19. The sample comprised peripheral blood. V is TRBV7-8 and J is TRBJ2-7; D is ambiguous. CDR3 in amino acids: CASTSLRAQREQYF. The CDR3 bases are TGTGCCAGCACTAGTTTGAGAGCGCAAAGGGAGCAGTACTTC.